This TCR beta chain was sequenced during a study of cytomegalovirus exposure and HLA in healthy donors listed by TCRdb under 2017. General notes on the study: In an earlier analysis of some 610 of the donors, approximately 260 Gb of sequence data and 100 million or so unique TCR beta sequences from 150 million to 200 million T cells were reported. Along with the approximately 620-subject first cohort, a separate validation cohort of over a hundred different subjects was used. Both class I and class II loci were covered by HLA typing, at four-digit resolution. Donor age, sex, ethnicity and CMV serostatus were compiled alongside the repertoire data. A later analysis re-analyzed previously published TCR beta repertoires from about 730 donors and added high-resolution HLA genotyping to study TCR occurrence patterns. The aim of the study was to test whether cataloging public T cell receptors could identify signatures of past pathogen exposure. The genetic ancestry cluster associated with self-reported Caucasian donors included around four fifths of the roughly 400 genotyped donors. Because of strong linkage in the cohort, roughly five DR-DQ haplotypes were treated as single units for association and clustering. In an earlier analysis of over 550 of the donors, high-throughput TCR beta sequencing was used to judge whether each TCR beta V gene segment behaved as functional or pseudogenic. Rather than drawing on any new phenotypic data, the later analysis identified candidate immune exposures from TCR beta sequences and the way those sequences occurred across donors. The number of typed donors differed by locus: about 629-640 for A, B, C, DRB1 and DQB1; 500 to 550 for DQA1; 606 for DPA1; and some 450 for DPB1. A later genetic analysis used genome-wide SNP genotypes for about three fifths of the roughly 700 donors, treating that subset as a discovery cohort. All discovery cohort repertoires had been generated using a single sequencing platform. Among approximately 370 genotyped donors of the cohort, an average of around 220,000 unique TCR beta nucleotide sequences was sequenced per donor, of which about 19% were non-productive. The T cell repertoires of 666 subjects were profiled by immunosequencing and related to cytomegalovirus serostatus. Roughly 310 gigabases of sequencing data and 70 million to 100 million unique TCR sequences were included in an early release covering roughly 600 HLA-typed donors. To predict cytomegalovirus infection status, the study combined high-throughput TCR immunosequencing, statistical association of individual TCRs with disease status, and machine learning.

The cohort comprised around 700 healthy bone marrow donors. All cohort members were sampled while nominally healthy, although unrecorded immune exposures were likely present. The donor was CMV seropositive and belonged to the group of more than 250 seropositive cohort members. Each donor provided a peripheral blood sample, and peripheral blood mononuclear cells were used for TCR beta sequencing. The Qiagen DNeasy Blood Extraction Kit was used to extract genomic DNA from the blood cell samples. Library preparation used the immunoSEQ multiplex PCR assay. For the multiplex PCR, a mixture combining 60 forward primers for TCR Vbeta segments and 13 reverse primers for TCR Jbeta segments was used. Amplification of the CDR3 region of rearranged TCR beta genes was performed with a multiplex PCR assay on genomic DNA. On the Illumina HiSeq System, the amplified TCR beta libraries were sequenced as 87-base-pair reads. The authors processed their data as follows. A later analysis tallied tens of millions of unique TCR beta chains across the 550 to 850 repertoires, and around 12 million of those chains were shared by two or more donors. Raw reads were error-corrected and collapsed into unique sequences with a nearest-neighbor algorithm that merged closely related sequences to remove PCR and sequencing errors. V, D and J gene segments were assigned by aligning CDR3 sequences to IMGT reference sequences. For a sequence to be retained, a match of at least six nucleotides to both a V gene segment and a J gene segment was required. Rearrangements were classified as productive when the CDR3 lacked stop codons and remained in frame with V and J, and all other rearrangements were classified as non-productive. Following IMGT convention, CDR3 was defined as the stretch from the second conserved V-encoded cysteine to the conserved J-encoded phenylalanine. Sequences without an unambiguous match to a single V gene segment were excluded from the earlier analysis of about 600 of the donors. In an earlier analysis of 587 of the donors, a V segment was called functional when productive rearrangements were above 56.7%, and segregating when the standard deviation between donors exceeded 5%. To diagnose cytomegalovirus status from the catalog of TCR beta chain sequences, a statistical classification framework was built. In a later analysis, V and J genes were assigned by comparing TCR nucleotide sequences against IMGT/GENE-DB human TR gene sequences. In a later analysis, CDR3 sequences and most-parsimonious VDJ recombination scenarios were assigned using the TCRdist pipeline. In a later analysis, each TCR beta chain was defined by its CDR3 amino acid sequence together with its V-gene family, and reads without a unique V-gene family were excluded. As a way to deal with suspected cross-contamination and a sequencing artifact, a later analysis dropped hundreds of nucleotide sequences that were highly shared and had low generation probability. For each public chain, a later analysis derived a clonal expansion index from normalized ranks of inferred template counts within each repertoire. A later analysis computed generation probabilities with a VDJ recombination model fitted to out-of-frame rearrangements, and checked the results against IGoR. In a later analysis, TCR-TCR, TCR-HLA and TCR-CMV co-occurrence was scored with hypergeometric tests, and a repertoire-size bias correction was applied to TCR pairs. A later analysis estimated false discovery rates by permuting HLA or CMV assignments 20 times. In a later analysis, co-occurring TCRs were grouped using DBSCAN, and TCRdist sequence similarity was added for clustering within HLA-allele-positive subsets. Repertoires with fewer than 30,000 or more than 120,000 public chains, plus five repertoires with anomalous nucleotide sharing, were excluded from co-occurrence clustering. TCRdb mirrors the immuneACCESS table, restricted to in-frame sequences. Some clones are absent from its copies; in checked studies, under half trace to an unresolved V gene, and the reason for the others is unknown. D and trimming come from the DNA, and the V and J calls and clone size come from that table. This sample comprises 75,000 to 90,000 clones, approximately 72% of them detected only once. 8% to 9.5% of the sample is in the top ten clones.

Points on this clone: The target of this receptor is not known. No qualities accompany the bases; no much larger clone lies one base away.

Trimming takes 2 bases off V and 0 bases off J; junction bases not matched to a gene: 0. The CDR3 holds 15 amino acids from the cysteine to the phenylalanine. Only the CDR3 DNA stays, 45 bases, in frame from base 1. Based on the germline V gene, the CDR1 and CDR2 sequences are KGHSH and LQKENI. Summary of the overall study and its limitations: A later genetic analysis associated a missense DCLRE1C variant with V-gene and J-gene trimming of TCR beta chains, and an independent cohort replicated the association. In a later analysis, about 16,000 TCR beta sequences were associated with specific HLA alleles at a false discovery rate of 0.05. A cluster of highly shared sequence variants was judged likely to be a technical artifact of the sequencing pipeline. Assigning TCR associations to individual alleles was difficult when HLA alleles, especially DR and DQ, strongly co-occurred. In a later genetic analysis, fewer N-insertions in productive TCRs were reported among donors in an Asian-associated ancestry cluster than the roughly 640-donor mean. A later analysis found that TCR association rates varied across HLA loci, with DRB1 alleles showing the most associated TCRs and HLA-C alleles the fewest. An earlier analysis of approximately 540 of the donors showed that most TCR beta V segments appeared in productive rearrangements either about 87% or about 30% of the time, which broadly matched IMGT annotations. In a later analysis, HLA-associated TCR beta chains were found to be more clonally expanded and to have lower generation probabilities than equally common non-associated chains. Cytomegalovirus status was reported to be diagnosed by the classifier with high specificity and sensitivity in both the original and validation cohorts. Most TCR sequences were seen in very few donors, while some public TCRs were found in many individuals. The cohort was sequenced for TCR beta chains only, and without alpha or paired-chain data the features that could be detected were limited. The presence/absence analyses assumed that sequencing depth was roughly uniform across donors, and that assumption may not be true. The only immune exposure information available for the cohort was CMV serostatus. The 87-base-pair reads could not distinguish some IMGT-functional V segments, including TRBV6-2 and TRBV6-3, so those segments were excluded. A total of about 150 TCR beta chains were listed by the study as associated with cytomegalovirus. Most CMV-associated TCR beta chains appeared to be HLA-restricted in a later analysis, and the HLA associations seemed to be driven largely by CMV exposure. Because counts were too low, seventeen rarely observed V segments, including chromosome 9 orphons, were left out of the earlier analysis of 587 of the donors. In vitro tests confirmed that three of the cytomegalovirus-associated TCR beta chains recognize cytomegalovirus antigens. HLA typing was unavailable for some donors at each locus, so association tests used only the typed subset. Correlated functional status among segregating V segments might be attributable to linkage disequilibrium, but an unknown experimental factor could not be ruled out. A further reported finding was that TCR beta sequences accurately predicted the HLA-A and HLA-B alleles for most subjects in the first cohort. A later analysis reported that several top co-occurrence clusters appeared linked to parvovirus B19, influenza, CMV and Epstein-Barr virus. The authors suggested that the approach could potentially be generalized to other disease states and immunological phenotypes.

The chain is encoded by TRBV18 joined to TRBJ2-2; 7 bases in between match TRBD1. The clonotype was recovered from a woman between 35 and 50 years old in good health and CMV-seropositive. The source material was PBMCs. The nucleotides are TGTGCCAGCTCACCAGACAGGGCGAACACCGGGGAGCTGTTTTTT. It specifies CASSPDRANTGELFF. Here the CDR3 is joined to the reference TRBV18 and TRBJ2-2 genes, and the full variable domain is: NAGVMQNPRHLVRRRGQEARLRCSPMKGHSHVYWYRQLPEEGLKFMVYLQKENIIDESGMPKERFSAEFPKEGPSILRIQQVVRGDSAAYFCASSPDRANTGELFFGEGSRLTVL.